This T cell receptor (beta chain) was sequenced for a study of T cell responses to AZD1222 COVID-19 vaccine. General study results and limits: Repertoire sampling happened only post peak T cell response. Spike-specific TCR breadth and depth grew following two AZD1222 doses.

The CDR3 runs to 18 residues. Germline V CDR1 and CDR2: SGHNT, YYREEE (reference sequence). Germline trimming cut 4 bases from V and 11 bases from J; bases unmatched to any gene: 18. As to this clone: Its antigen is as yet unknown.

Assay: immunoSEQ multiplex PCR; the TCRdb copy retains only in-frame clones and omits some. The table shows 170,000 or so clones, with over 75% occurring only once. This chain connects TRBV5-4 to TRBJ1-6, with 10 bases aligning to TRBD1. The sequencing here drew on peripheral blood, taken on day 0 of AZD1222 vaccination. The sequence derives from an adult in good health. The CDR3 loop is CASSAQGRDRGTFPPLHF. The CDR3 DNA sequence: TGTGCCAGCAGCGCTCAGGGTCGGGACAGGGGTACTTTTCCACCCCTCCACTTT.